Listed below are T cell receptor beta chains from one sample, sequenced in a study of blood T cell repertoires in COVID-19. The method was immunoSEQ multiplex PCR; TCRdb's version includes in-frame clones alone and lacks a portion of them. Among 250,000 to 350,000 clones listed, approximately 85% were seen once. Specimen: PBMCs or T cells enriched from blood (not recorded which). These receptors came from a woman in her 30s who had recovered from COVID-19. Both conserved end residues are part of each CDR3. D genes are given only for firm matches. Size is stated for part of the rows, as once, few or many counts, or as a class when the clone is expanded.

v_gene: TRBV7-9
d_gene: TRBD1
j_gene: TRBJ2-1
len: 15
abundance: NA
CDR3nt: TGTGCCAGCAGCTTTGCTCAGGGGGCGGTCAATGAGCAGTTCTTC
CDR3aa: CASSFAQGAVNEQFF

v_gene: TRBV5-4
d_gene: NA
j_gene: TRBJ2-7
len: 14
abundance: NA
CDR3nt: TGTGCCAGCAGCTTGGGGCAGGGGTTATTCGGGCAGTACTTC
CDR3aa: CASSLGQGLFGQYF

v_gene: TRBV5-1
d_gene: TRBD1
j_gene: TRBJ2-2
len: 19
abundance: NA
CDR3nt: TGCGCCAGCAGCTTATTGGGGCGCGGCGGGACAGGTCCCACCGGGGAGCTGTTTTTT
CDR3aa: CASSLLGRGGTGPTGELFF

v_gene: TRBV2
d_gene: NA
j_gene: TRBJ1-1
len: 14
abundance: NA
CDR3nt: TGTGCCAGCAGTGTCTTGGAGGATAACACTGAAGCTTTCTTT
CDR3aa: CASSVLEDNTEAFF

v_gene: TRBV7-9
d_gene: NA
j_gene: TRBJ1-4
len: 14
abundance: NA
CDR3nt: TGTGCCAGCAGCTTATCCACAACTAATGAAAAACTGTTTTTT
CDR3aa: CASSLSTTNEKLFF

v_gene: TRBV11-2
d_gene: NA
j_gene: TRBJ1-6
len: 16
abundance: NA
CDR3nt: TGTGCCAGCAGCTCCTTAGGTGGGGGGGTCCTTTCACCCCTCCACTTT
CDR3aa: CASSSLGGGVLSPLHF

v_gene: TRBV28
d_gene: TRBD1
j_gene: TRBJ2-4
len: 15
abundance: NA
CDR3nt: TGTGCCAGCAGTTTTTCCGGACAGGGGGCTTGGATTCAGTACTTC
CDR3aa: CASSFSGQGAWIQYF

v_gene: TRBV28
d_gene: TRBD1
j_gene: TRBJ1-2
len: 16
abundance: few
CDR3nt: TGTGCCAGCAGTTCCGGGACAGGGACTGTGGAGGGTGGCTACACCTTC
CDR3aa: CASSSGTGTVEGGYTF

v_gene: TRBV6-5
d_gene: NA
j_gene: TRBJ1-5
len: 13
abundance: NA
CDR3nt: TGTGCCAGCAGTTACGGCGGGAATCAGCCCCAGCATTTT
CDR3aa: CASSYGGNQPQHF

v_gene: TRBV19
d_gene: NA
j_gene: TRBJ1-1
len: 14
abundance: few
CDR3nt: TGTGCCAGTAGCCCTCCAGGGGACGTGTCTGAAGCTTTCTTT
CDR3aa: CASSPPGDVSEAFF

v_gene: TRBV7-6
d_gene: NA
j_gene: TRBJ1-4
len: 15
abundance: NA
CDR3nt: TGTGCCAGCAGCTTTAACTCCCCCGGCGGTGAAAAACTGTTTTTT
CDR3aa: CASSFNSPGGEKLFF

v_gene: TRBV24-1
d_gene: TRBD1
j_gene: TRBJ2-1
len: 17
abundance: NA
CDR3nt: TGTGCCACCAGTGGTAGTTACCGGGACAGGGGTAGGAATGAGCAGTTCTTC
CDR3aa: CATSGSYRDRGRNEQFF

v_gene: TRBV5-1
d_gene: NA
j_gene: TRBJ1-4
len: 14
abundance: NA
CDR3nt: TGCGCCAGCAGCATCGGGACTCCCAGAGGGAAACTGTTTTTT
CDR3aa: CASSIGTPRGKLFF

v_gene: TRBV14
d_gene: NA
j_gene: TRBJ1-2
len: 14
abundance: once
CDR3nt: TGTGCCAGCAGCCTTTTCTCGGGAGCTAGCGGCTACACCTTC
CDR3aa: CASSLFSGASGYTF

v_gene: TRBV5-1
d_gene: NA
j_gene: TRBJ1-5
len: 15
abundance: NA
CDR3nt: TGCGCCAGCAGCTCGGACGGGGGGCATGATCAGCCCCAGCATTTT
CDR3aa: CASSSDGGHDQPQHF

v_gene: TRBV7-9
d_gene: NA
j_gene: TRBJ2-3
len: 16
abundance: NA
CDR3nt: TGTGCCAGCAGCTTAACATCCCCTAGAGGCACAGATACGCAGTATTTT
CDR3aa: CASSLTSPRGTDTQYF

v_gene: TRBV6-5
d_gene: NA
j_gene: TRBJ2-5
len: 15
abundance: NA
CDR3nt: TGTGCCAGCAGTTACGGGGCCGGGTTTATTGGGACCCAGTACTTC
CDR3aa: CASSYGAGFIGTQYF

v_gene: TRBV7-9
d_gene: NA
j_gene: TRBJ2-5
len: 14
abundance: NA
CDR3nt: TGTGCCAGCAGCTTTTTAACAGTCCAAGAGACCCAGTACTTC
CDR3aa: CASSFLTVQETQYF

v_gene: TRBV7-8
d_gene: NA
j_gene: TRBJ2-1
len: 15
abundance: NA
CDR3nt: TGTGCCAGCAGCTCGTGGACAGACTCTTACAATGAGCAGTTCTTC
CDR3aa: CASSSWTDSYNEQFF

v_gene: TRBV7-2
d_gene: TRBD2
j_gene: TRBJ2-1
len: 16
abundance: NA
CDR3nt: TGTGCCAGCAGCTTAGGGCCTAGCGGGGGGCAGGAGGAGCAGTTCTTC
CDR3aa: CASSLGPSGGQEEQFF

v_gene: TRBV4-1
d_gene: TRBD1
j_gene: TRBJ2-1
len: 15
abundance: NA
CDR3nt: TGCGCCAGCAGCCACTCCGGACAGGGAGGCAATGAGCAGTTCTTC
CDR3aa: CASSHSGQGGNEQFF

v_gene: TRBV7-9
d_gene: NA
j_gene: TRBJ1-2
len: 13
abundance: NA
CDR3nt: TGTGCCAGCAGCTTGACAGTAATCTATGGCTACACCTTC
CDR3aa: CASSLTVIYGYTF

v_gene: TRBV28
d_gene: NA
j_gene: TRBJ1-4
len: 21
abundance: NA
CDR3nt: TGTGCCAGCAGTTTACTCAGTTTACTAGCTTGGGGTCCATTGTCAAGGAGAAAACTGTTTTTT
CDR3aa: CASSLLSLLAWGPLSRRKLFF

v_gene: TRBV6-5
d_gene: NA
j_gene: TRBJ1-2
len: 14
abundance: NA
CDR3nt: TGTGCCAGCGGCCGGACAACCGAGAACTATGGCTACACCTTC
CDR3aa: CASGRTTENYGYTF

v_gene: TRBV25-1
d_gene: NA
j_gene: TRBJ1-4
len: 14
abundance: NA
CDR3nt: TGTGCCAGTCGCCCAGGGGCGGCTAATGAAAAACTGTTTTTT
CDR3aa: CASRPGAANEKLFF

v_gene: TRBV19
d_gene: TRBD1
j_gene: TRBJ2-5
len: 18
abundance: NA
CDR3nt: TGTGCCAGTAGTATAGAGGGCAACAGGGGCTTGGGTTTGGAGACCCAGTACTTC
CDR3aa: CASSIEGNRGLGLETQYF

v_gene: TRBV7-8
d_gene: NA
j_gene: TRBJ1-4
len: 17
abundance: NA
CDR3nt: TGTGCCAGCAGCTTAGGGCGGCGGGGGGGGACTAATGAAAAACTGTTTTTT
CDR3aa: CASSLGRRGGTNEKLFF

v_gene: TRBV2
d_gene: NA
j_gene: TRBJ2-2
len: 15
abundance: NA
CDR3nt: TGTGCCAGCGGGGACTTAGGGGCCTACACCGGGGAGCTGTTTTTT
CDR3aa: CASGDLGAYTGELFF

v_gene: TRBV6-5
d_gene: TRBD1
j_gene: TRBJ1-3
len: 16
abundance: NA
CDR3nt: TGTGCCAGCAGTTACTCGGTATTACAGGGGGGTAACACCATATATTTT
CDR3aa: CASSYSVLQGGNTIYF

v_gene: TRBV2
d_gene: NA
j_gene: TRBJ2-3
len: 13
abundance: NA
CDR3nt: TGTGCCAGCAGTGAGAGGAGTTCAGATACGCAGTATTTT
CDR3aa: CASSERSSDTQYF

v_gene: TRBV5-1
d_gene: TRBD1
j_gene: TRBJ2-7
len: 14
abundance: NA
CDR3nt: TGCGCCAGCGGAACAGGGGAAGGCTCCTACGAGCAGTACTTC
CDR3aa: CASGTGEGSYEQYF

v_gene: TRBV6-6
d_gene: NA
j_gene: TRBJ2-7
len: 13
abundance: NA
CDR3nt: TGTGCCAGCGTCGGGCAGGGCCCCTACGAGCAGTACTTC
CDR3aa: CASVGQGPYEQYF

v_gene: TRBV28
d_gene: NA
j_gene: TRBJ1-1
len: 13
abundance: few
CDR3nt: TGTGCCACCATCAGTCGAGGGGGATATGAAGCTTTCTTT
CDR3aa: CATISRGGYEAFF

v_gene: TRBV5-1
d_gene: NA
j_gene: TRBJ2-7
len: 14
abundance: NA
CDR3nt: TGCGCCAGCAGCCTCCTCAGGGGTCGGAGCGAGCAGTACTTC
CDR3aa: CASSLLRGRSEQYF

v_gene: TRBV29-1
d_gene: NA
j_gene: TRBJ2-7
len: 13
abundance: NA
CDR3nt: TGCAGCGTTGCCCGCCAGGGAGGCAACGAGCAGTACTTC
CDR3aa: CSVARQGGNEQYF

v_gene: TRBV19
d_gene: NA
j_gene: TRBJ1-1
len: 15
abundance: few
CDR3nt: TGTGCCAGCACTCCGATTGCCACAGGGTACACTGAAGCTTTCTTT
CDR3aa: CASTPIATGYTEAFF

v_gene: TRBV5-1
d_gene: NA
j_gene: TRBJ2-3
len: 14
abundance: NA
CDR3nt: TGCGCCAGCAGCCTGGACCTACGGGCAGATACGCAGTATTTT
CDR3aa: CASSLDLRADTQYF

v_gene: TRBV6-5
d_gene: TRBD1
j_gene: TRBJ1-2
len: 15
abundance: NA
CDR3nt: TGTGCCGGCCGGGACAGCCGGATTACCTCCGGGGGCTACACCTTC
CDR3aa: CAGRDSRITSGGYTF

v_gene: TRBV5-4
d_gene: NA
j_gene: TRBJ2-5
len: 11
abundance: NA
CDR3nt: TGTGCCAGCAGCAAGGGGGAGACCCAGTACTTC
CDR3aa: CASSKGETQYF

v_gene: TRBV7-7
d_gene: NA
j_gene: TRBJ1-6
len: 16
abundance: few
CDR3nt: TGTGCCAGCAGCTTATGGCGTCAGGGTGGTAGATCACCCCTCCACTTT
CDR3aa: CASSLWRQGGRSPLHF

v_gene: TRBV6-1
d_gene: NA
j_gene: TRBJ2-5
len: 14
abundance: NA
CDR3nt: TGTGCCAGCAGTGAATGGGCTAGCGAAGAGACCCAGTACTTC
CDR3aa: CASSEWASEETQYF

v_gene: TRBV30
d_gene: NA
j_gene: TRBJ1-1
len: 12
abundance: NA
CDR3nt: TGTGCCTGGAGTTTTTCTTCCACTGAAGCTTTCTTT
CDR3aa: CAWSFSSTEAFF